This paragraph covers one T cell receptor beta chain sequence. No antigen is known for it. The sample comes from a study of shared clonotypes between healthy human individuals. CDR3 length: 15 amino acids. Trimming stripped 0 bases from V and 3 bases from J, with 12 bases between. CDR1 and CDR2 (germline): MNHEY, SVGAGI. Investigators spread the genomic DNA of each subset evenly over several immunoSEQ plates. The data were produced by immunoSEQ multiplex PCR, yet TCRdb's version contains in-frame clones alone and is incomplete. The repertoire holds a few million clones, with 93% as singletons. Study results and limitations: It was expected that sequencing depth would affect clonotype sharing among donors. Genetic and exposure-history diversity was limited by the few donors. In the sorted subsets, rarefaction showed sequencing was incomplete despite large depth.

Terminally differentiated effector memory CD45RA+ cells were excluded by CCR7 positive selection of CD45RO-negative cells. This clonotype originated in a man between 18 and 29 years old in good health. Some clones in this sample may be carry-over from other donors' samples. The gene calls are TRBV6-5 and TRBJ2-7; weak D call: TRBD2 (5 bases). Material: naive CD8+ T cells from PBMCs. CDR3 bases: TGTGCCAGCAGTTACTCAGCTAGCCCAATCTACGAGCAGTACTTC. Translation: CASSYSASPIYEQYF.